This T cell receptor (beta chain) is drawn from a study of CD8 T cells in Susac syndrome. About the research overall: When blood was drawn, patients with Susac syndrome were on intravenous immunoglobulin alone, on corticosteroids, or therapy-naive.

Reverse transcription of about 0.45 to 1 ug RNA was performed with random hexamers. TCRdb independently ran MiXCR on the immunoSEQ multiplex PCR reads; one entry per CDR3 protein. The sample consists of some 140,000 distinct CDR3 sequences, about 95% of them appearing once. The CDR3 has 14 residues. Germline V lookup: CDR1 SGHAT, CDR2 FQDESV (reference sequence). Trimming cost V 10 bases and J 7 bases; bases outside gene matches: 12. From blood CD8+ and CD4+ T cells, the TCR beta chain was sequenced. Negative isolation was used for CD8+ and CD4+ T cells, and FACS enrichment was applied to TEMRA cells.

The chain links TRBV11-1 to TRBJ2-7, with 11 bases that match TRBD2. Sequenced: CD8+ T cells from PBMCs. This receptor was taken from a human donor with Susac syndrome. DNA of the CDR3: TGTGCCACCGGAACCGGGACTAGCGGACGGGAGCAGTACTTC. Its protein is CATGTGTSGREQYF.